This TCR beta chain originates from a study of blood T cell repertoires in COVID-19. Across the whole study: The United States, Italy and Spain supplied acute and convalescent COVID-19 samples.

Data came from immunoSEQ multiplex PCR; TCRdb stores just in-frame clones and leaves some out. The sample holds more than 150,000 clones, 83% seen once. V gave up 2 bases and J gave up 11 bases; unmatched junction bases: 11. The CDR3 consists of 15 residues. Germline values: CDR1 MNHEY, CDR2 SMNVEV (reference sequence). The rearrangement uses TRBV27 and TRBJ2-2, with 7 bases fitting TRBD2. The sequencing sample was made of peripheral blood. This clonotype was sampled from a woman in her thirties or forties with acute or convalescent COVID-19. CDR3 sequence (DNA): TGTGCCAGCAGTTTACACCCCAGGACTAGATCTGAGCTGTTTTTT. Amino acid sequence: CASSLHPRTRSELFF.